This T cell receptor (beta chain) emerged from a study of OX40 agonist ivuxolimab in advanced cancers. Trimming removed 0 bases at V and 4 bases at J, with 16 bases between. The germline CDR1 and CDR2 sequences are MGHRA and YSYEKL. This CDR3 is 17 amino acids long. Sequencing was performed with immunoSEQ multiplex PCR; in TCRdb, only in-frame clones are kept and a portion is missing. The table records about 42,000 clones, approximately 86% of them present only once. The clonotype was recovered from an adult with an advanced solid tumor such as melanoma, head and neck, liver or kidney cancer. The sequencing here drew on CD4+ or CD8+ T cells sorted from blood, taken in a trial of the OX40 agonist ivuxolimab. This rearrangement joins TRBV4-1 to TRBJ1-3, with no clear D. CDR3 protein: CASSQEGYKDPGNTIYF. DNA of the CDR3: TGCGCCAGCAGCCAAGAAGGGTACAAGGATCCCGGAAACACCATATATTTT.